This T cell receptor beta chain appears in the sequencing data of a study of human T cells and chemical hapten exposure. Time point here: patch test 2, 6 weeks after DPC sensitization. The sample's treatment: therapeutic diphenylcyclopropenone sensitization with weekly scalp DPC. General study points: PT1 expanded TCR counts and patch test score were linked, and their correlation was positive.

TCRdb reprocessed the RACE reads via MiXCR and lists one record per CDR3 protein. Of under 100,000 distinct CDR3 sequences in the sample, 10% to 12% are singletons; the top ten hold about 3%. Germline V gives CDR1 MDHEN, CDR2 SYDVKM. The CDR3 spans 13 residues. V was pared by 6 bases and J by 4 bases, with 10 bases between. This clonotype turned up a few times. Antigen: not known. The chain joins TRBV28 to TRBJ1-5; TRBD1 might be the D (6 bases). The source material was whole blood, sampled in connection with sensitization to the hapten diphenylcyclopropenone (DPC). The clonotype originates from a woman between 40 and 55 years old with alopecia areata. Some clones in this sample may be carry-over from other donors' samples. CDR3 in amino acids: CASRRDMNQPQHF. As DNA, the CDR3 is TGTGCCAGCAGACGGGACATGAATCAGCCCCAGCATTTT.